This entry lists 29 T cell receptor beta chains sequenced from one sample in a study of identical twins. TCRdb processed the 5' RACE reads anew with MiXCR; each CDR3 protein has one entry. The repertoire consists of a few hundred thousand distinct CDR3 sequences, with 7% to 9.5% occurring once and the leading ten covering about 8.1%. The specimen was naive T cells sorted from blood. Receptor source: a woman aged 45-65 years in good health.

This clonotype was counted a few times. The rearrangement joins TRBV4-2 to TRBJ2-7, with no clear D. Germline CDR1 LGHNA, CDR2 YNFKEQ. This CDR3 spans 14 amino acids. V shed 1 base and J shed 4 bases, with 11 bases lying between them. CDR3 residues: CASSQVELVYEQYF. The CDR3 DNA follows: TGTGCCAGCAGCCAAGTTGAGCTAGTATACGAGCAGTACTTC.

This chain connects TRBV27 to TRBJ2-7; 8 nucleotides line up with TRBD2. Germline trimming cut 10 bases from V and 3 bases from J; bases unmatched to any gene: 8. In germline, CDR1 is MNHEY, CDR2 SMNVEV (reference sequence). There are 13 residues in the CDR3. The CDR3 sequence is CATRGVNSYEQYF. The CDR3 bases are TGTGCCACGCGGGGGGTAAACAGCTACGAGCAGTACTTC.

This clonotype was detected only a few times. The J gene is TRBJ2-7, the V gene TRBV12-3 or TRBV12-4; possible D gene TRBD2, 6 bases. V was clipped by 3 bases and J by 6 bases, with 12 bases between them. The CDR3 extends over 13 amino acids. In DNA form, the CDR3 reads TGTGCCAGCAGTTTCGGTGGGACTCTCGAGCAGTACGTC. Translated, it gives CASSFGGTLEQYV.

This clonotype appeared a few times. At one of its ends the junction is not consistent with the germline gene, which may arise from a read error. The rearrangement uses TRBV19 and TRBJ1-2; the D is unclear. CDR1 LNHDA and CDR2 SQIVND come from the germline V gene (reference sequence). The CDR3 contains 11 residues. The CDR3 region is CASSIGHGYTF. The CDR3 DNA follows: TGTGCCAGTAGTATTGGCCATGGGTACACCTTC.

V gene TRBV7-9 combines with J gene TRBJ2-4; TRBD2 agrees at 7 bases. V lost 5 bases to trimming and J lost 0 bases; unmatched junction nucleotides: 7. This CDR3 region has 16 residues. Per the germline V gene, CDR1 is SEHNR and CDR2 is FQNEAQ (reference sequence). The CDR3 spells CASSPTSALAKNIQYF. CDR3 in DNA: TGTGCCAGCAGCCCCACTAGCGCGCTAGCCAAAAACATTCAGTACTTC.

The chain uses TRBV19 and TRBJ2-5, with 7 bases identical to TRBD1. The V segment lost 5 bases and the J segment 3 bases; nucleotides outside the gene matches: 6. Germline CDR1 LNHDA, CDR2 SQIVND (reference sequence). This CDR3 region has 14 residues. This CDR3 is CASSPFGTEETQYF. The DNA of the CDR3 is TGTGCCAGTAGTCCCTTCGGGACAGAAGAGACCCAGTACTTC.

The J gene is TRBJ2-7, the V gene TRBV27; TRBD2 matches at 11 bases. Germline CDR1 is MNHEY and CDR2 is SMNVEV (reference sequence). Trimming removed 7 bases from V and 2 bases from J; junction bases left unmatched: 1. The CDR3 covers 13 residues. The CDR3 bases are TGTGCCAGCACGACTAGCGGGGCCTACGAGCAGTACTTC. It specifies CASTTSGAYEQYF.

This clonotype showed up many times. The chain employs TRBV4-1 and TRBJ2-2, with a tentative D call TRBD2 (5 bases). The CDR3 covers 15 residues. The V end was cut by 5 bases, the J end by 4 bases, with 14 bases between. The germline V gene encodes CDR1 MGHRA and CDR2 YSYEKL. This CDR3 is CASSVGGGGTGELFF. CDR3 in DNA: TGCGCCAGCAGCGTCGGCGGAGGCGGCACCGGGGAGCTGTTTTTT.

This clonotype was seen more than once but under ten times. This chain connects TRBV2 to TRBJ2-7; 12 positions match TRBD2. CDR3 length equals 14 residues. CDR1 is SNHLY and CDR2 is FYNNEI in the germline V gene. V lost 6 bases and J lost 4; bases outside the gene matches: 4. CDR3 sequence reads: CASRSTSGSYEQYF. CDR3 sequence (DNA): TGTGCCAGCAGATCGACTAGCGGGAGTTACGAGCAGTACTTC.

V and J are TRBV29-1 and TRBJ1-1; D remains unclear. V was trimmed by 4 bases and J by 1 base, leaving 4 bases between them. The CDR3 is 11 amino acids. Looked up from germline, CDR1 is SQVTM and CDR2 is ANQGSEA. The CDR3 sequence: CSVAANTEAFF. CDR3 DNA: TGCAGCGTTGCAGCGAACACTGAAGCTTTCTTT.

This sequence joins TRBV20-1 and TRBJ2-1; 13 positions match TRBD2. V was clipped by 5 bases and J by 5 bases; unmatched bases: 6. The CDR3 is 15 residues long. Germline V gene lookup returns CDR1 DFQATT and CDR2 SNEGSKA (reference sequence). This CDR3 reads CSAYTGTSGNNEQFF. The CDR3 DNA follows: TGCAGTGCTTATACCGGGACTAGCGGGAACAATGAGCAGTTCTTC.

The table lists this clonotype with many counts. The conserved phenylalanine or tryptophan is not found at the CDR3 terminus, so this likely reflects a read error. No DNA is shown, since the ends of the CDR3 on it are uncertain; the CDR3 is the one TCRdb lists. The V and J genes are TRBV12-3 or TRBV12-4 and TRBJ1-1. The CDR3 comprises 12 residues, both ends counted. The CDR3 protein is CASSLSGGEEGI.

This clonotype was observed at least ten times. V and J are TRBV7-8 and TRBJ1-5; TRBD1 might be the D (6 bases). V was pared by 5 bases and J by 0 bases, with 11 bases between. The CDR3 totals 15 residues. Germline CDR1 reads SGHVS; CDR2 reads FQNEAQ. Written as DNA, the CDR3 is TGTGCCAGCAGCGCCGGACAGTATAGCAATCAGCCCCAGCATTTT. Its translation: CASSAGQYSNQPQHF.

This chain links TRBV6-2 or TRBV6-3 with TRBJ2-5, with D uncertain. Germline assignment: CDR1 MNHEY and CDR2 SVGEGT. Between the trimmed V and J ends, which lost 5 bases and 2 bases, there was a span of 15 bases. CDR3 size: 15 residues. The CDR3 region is CASSGPGLRQETQYF. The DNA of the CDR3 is TGTGCCAGCAGTGGACCGGGCCTTAGGCAAGAGACCCAGTACTTC.

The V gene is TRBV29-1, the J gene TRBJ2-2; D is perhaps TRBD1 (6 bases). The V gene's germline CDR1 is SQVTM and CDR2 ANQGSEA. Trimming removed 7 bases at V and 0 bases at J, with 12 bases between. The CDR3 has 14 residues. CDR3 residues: CSGGPNSNTGELFF. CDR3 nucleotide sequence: TGCAGCGGGGGGCCGAATTCGAACACCGGGGAGCTGTTTTTT.

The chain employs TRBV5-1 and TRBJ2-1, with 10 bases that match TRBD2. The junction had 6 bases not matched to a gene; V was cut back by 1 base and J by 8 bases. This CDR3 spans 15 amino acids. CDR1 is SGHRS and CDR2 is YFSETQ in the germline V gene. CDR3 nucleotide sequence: TGCGCCAGCAGCTTGCGAACTAGCGGGAACGATGAGCAGTTCTTC. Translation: CASSLRTSGNDEQFF.

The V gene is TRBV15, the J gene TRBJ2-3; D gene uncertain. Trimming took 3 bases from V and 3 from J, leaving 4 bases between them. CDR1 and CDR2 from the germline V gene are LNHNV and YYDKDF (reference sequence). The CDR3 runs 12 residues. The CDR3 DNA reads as TGTGCCACCAGCAGGCCTACAGATACGCAGTATTTT. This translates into CATSRPTDTQYF. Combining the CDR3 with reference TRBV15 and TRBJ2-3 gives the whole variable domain DAMVIQNPRYQVTQFGKPVTLSCSQTLNHNVMYWYQQKSSQAPKLLFHYYDKDFNNEADTPDNFQSRRPNTSFCFLDIRSPGLGDTAMYLCATSRPTDTQYFGPGTRLTVL.

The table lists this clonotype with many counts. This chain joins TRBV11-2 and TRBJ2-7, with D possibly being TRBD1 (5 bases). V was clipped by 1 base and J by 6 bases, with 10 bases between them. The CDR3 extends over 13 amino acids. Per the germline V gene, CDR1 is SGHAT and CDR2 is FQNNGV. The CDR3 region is CASSLGGLAEQYV. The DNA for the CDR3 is TGTGCCAGCAGCTTAGGGGGCTTAGCCGAGCAGTACGTC.

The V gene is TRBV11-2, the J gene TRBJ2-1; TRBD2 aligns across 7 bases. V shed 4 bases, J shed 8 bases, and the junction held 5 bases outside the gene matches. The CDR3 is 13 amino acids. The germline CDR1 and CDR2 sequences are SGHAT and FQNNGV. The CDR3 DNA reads TGTGCCAGCAGCTCTACTAGCGTCCATGAGCAGTTCTTC. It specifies CASSSTSVHEQFF.

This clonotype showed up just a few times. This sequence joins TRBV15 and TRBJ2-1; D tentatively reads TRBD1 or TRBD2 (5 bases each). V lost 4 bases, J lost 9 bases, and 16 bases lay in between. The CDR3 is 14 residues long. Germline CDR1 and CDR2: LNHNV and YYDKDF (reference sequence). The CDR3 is CATSTRDRQGEQFF. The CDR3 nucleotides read TGTGCCACCAGCACCCGGGACCGGCAGGGTGAGCAGTTCTTC.

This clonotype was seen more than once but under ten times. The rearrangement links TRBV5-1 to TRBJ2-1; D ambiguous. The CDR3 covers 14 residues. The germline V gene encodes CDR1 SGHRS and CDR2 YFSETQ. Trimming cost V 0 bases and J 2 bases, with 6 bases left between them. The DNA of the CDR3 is TGCGCCAGCAGCTTGGGTAACCCCTACAATGAGCAGTTCTTC. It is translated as CASSLGNPYNEQFF.

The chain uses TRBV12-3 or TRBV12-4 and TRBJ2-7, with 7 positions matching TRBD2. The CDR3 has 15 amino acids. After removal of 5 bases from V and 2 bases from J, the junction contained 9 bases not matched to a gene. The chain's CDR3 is CASSPWAGRAYEQYF. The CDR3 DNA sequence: TGTGCCAGCAGTCCGTGGGCTGGGAGGGCCTACGAGCAGTACTTC.

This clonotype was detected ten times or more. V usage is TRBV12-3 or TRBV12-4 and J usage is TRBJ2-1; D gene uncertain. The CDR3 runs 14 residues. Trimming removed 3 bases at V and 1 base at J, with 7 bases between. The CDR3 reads CASSFGWSYNEQFF. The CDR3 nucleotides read TGTGCCAGCAGTTTTGGGTGGTCCTACAATGAGCAGTTCTTC.

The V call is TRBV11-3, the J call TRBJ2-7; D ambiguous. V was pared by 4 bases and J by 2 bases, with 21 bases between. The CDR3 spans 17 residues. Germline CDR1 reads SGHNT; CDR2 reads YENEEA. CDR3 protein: CASSSRLSDISAYEQYF. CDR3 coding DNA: TGTGCCAGCAGCTCCCGTTTGTCAGACATTAGTGCCTACGAGCAGTACTTC.

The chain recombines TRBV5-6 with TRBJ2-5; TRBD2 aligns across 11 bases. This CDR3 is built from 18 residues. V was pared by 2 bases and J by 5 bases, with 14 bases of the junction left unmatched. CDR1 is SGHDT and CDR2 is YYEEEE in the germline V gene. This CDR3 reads CASSFWTSGPRVMETQYF. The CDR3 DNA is TGTGCCAGCAGCTTCTGGACTAGCGGGCCGAGGGTGATGGAGACCCAGTACTTC.

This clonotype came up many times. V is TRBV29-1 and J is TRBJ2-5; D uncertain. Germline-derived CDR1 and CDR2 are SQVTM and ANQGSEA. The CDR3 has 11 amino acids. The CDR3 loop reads CSVRYQETQYF. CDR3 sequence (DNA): TGCAGTGTCAGGTACCAAGAGACCCAGTACTTC.

For the CDR3, the DNA is TGCGCCAGCAGCGCCGGGACAGGGGGCGGCTACGAGCAGTACTTC. Residues: CASSAGTGGGYEQYF. This chain links TRBV5-1 with TRBJ2-7, with 12 bases fitting TRBD1. With V trimmed by 4 bases and J by 3 bases, 5 bases remained unmatched. This CDR3 has 15 residues. The V gene's germline CDR1 is SGHRS and CDR2 YFSETQ. Complete variable domain (other parts from reference TRBV5-1 and TRBJ2-7): KAGVTQTPRYLIKTRGQQVTLSCSPISGHRSVSWYQQTPGQGLQFLFEYFSETQRNKGNFPGRFSGRQFSNSRSEMNVSTLELGDSALYLCASSAGTGGGYEQYFGPGTRLTVT.

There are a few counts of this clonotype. The CDR3 protein is CASSLEGLPPYYNEQFF. As DNA, the CDR3 is TGTGCCAGCAGCTTAGAGGGACTACCTCCATACTACAATGAGCAGTTCTTC. The chain uses TRBV7-4 and TRBJ2-1; 7 nucleotides agree with TRBD2. The CDR3 runs 17 residues. Trimming at V came to 1 base and at J to 3 bases, leaving 9 bases not matched to a gene. Looked up from germline, CDR1 is SGHVT and CDR2 is SQSDAQ. Full variable domain (rest looked up from reference TRBV7-4 and TRBJ2-1): GAGVSQSPRYKVAKRGRDVALRCDSISGHVTLYWYRQTLGQGSEVLTYSQSDAQRDKSGRPSGRFSAERPERSVSTLKIQRTEQGDSAVYLCASSLEGLPPYYNEQFFGPGTRLTVL.

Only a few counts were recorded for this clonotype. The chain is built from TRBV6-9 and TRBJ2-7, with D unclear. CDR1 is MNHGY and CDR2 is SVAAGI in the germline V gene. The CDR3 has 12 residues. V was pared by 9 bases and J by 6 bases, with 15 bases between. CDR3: CARCRRACEQYV. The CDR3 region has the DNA TGTGCCAGATGCAGAAGGGCTTGCGAGCAGTACGTC.